The sequence of this T cell receptor (beta chain) was determined in a study of blood T cells in healthy people across ages. Broader study findings: Significant beta diversity loss was already apparent by age approximately 37, declining roughly linearly. Versus aged donors, long-lived donors had higher diversity and more naive CD4+ cells.

Alongside a J-beta primer mix, a sample-barcoded 5' primer served in a second PCR lasting about 6 to 11 cycles. Each single sample gave us at least 2.5 million CDR3-containing paired-end reads. Each CDR3 protein is one row after TCRdb ran MiXCR on the 5' RACE reads. In the table there are about 780,000 distinct CDR3 sequences, 46% of which are singletons. This clonotype was seen more than once but under ten times. Its antigen is unidentified. The CDR3 is made up of 17 amino acids. The germline CDR1 and CDR2 sequences are MGHRA and YSYEKL. V was shortened by 1 base and J by 7 bases, with 20 bases between the two germline ends.

Sequenced sample: blood. The J gene is TRBJ2-1, the V gene TRBV4-1; D is perhaps TRBD1 (7 bases). The sequence was collected from a man older than 75 in good health. The CDR3 nucleotides are TGCGCCAGCAGCCAAGCCGCGGGACAGTCTCTCAGAAATGAGCAGTTCTTC. This translates into CASSQAAGQSLRNEQFF.